Listed below are T cell receptor beta chains from one sample, sequenced in a study of technical replicates of blood from a few donors. Clones were read by immunoSEQ multiplex PCR, and TCRdb kept only the in-frame ones, dropping some. The data show around 69,000 clones, roughly 96% seen once. Sequencing used T cells isolated from PBMCs. Receptors originate from a human donor in good health. Each CDR3 is given with its conserved first and last residue. D genes are given only for firm matches. Part of the rows lack a size; the others show once, few, many or a class for expanded clones.

J gene	D gene	clone size	V gene	CDR3 protein	CDR3 DNA
TRBJ1-1	.	.	TRBV5-1	CASSLVLGARTEAFF	TGCGCCAGCAGCTTGGTTCTGGGGGCGAGGACTGAAGCTTTCTTT
TRBJ1-5	.	.	TRBV7-9	CASSFGGGPQHF	TGTGCCAGCAGCTTCGGCGGGGGGCCCCAGCATTTT
TRBJ2-2	TRBD2	.	TRBV25-1	CASNPAERGQLNTGELFF	TGTGCCAGCAACCCCGCGGAGCGGGGGCAACTGAACACCGGGGAGCTGTTTTTT
TRBJ1-1	.	.	TRBV2	CASSQGRRDTEAFF	TGTGCCAGCAGCCAGGGGAGACGGGACACTGAAGCTTTCTTT
TRBJ2-1	.	.	TRBV19	CASRAGRNSYNEQFF	TGTGCCAGTAGGGCGGGGCGCAACTCCTACAATGAGCAGTTCTTC
TRBJ2-1	TRBD2	.	TRBV27	CASSLGTSGDNEQFF	TGTGCCAGCAGTCTCGGGACTAGCGGGGACAATGAGCAGTTCTTC
TRBJ2-7	TRBD1	.	TRBV9	CASSGGQGRQYF	TGTGCCAGCAGCGGCGGACAGGGGCGGCAGTACTTC
TRBJ1-2	.	.	TRBV7-9	CASSATGSIRDYGYTF	TGTGCCAGCAGTGCGACAGGCTCCATCCGTGACTATGGCTACACCTTC
TRBJ1-2	TRBD1	.	TRBV9	CASSAPGGQGDYGYTF	TGTGCCAGCAGCGCGCCCGGGGGACAGGGAGACTATGGCTACACCTTC
TRBJ2-7	.	once	TRBV5-1	CASSLESYEQYF	TGCGCCAGCAGCTTGGAGAGTTACGAGCAGTACTTC
TRBJ1-5	TRBD1	.	TRBV30	CAWSVQGDQPQHF	TGTGCCTGGAGTGTTCAGGGGGATCAGCCCCAGCATTTT
TRBJ2-3	TRBD1	.	TRBV7-3	CASSSKGQALHTQYF	TGTGCCAGCAGTTCGAAGGGACAGGCGCTTCATACGCAGTATTTT
TRBJ2-5	.	.	TRBV5-6	CASTTRGRETQYF	TGTGCCAGCACCACTAGGGGGAGAGAGACCCAGTACTTC
TRBJ1-1	.	.	TRBV5-6	CASSLGPGITEAFF	TGTGCCAGCAGCTTGGGTCCAGGGATCACTGAAGCTTTCTTT
TRBJ2-1	TRBD2	.	TRBV30	CAWKLAGGPIEQFF	TGTGCCTGGAAGTTAGCGGGGGGGCCGATTGAGCAGTTCTTC
TRBJ1-2	.	.	TRBV29-1	CSGTGGPNGYTF	TGCAGCGGGACGGGGGGGCCGAATGGCTACACCTTC
TRBJ1-6	TRBD1	.	TRBV7-9	CASSLVGGLNSPLHF	TGTGCCAGCAGCTTAGTAGGGGGCTTGAATTCACCCCTCCACTTT
TRBJ1-3	.	.	TRBV19	CSSGDTVSSGNTIYF	TGTTCCAGTGGGGACACCGTTAGCTCTGGAAACACCATATATTTT
TRBJ2-3	.	.	TRBV28	CASSLVGATDTQYF	TGTGCCAGCAGTTTAGTTGGTGCGACAGATACGCAGTATTTT
TRBJ2-5	.	.	TRBV30	CAWSVGAQETQYF	TGTGCCTGGAGTGTAGGAGCTCAAGAGACCCAGTACTTC
TRBJ1-5	.	.	TRBV28	CASSLYRSSNQPQHF	TGTGCCAGCAGTTTATACAGGAGTTCAAATCAGCCCCAGCATTTT
TRBJ2-7	.	.	TRBV4-2	CASSQGVEYYYEQYF	TGTGCCAGCAGCCAAGGGGTGGAATACTACTACGAGCAGTACTTC
TRBJ2-2	.	.	TRBV27	CASTLLGGRAHTGELFF	TGTGCCAGCACCCTCTTAGGGGGGAGGGCCCACACCGGGGAGCTGTTTTTT
TRBJ2-2	.	.	TRBV28	CASSVDSGELFF	TGTGCCAGCAGTGTCGACAGTGGGGAGCTGTTTTTT
TRBJ2-3	TRBD1	.	TRBV4-2	CASSLSGQGPDTQYF	TGTGCCAGCAGCCTCTCGGGACAGGGACCAGATACGCAGTATTTT
TRBJ2-7	TRBD1	.	TRBV5-5	CASSGRDRGTYEQYF	TGTGCCAGCAGCGGCCGGGACAGGGGGACCTACGAGCAGTACTTC
TRBJ1-2	.	.	TRBV6-5	CASSYDRASGDGYTF	TGTGCCAGCAGCTACGACAGAGCATCCGGAGATGGCTACACCTTC
TRBJ2-7	.	.	TRBV27	CASSLSSGRGISSYEQYF	.
TRBJ2-5	.	.	TRBV5-1	CASSFLIQGQETQYF	TGCGCCAGCAGCTTCCTAATACAGGGACAAGAGACCCAGTACTTC
TRBJ1-5	TRBD1	.	TRBV4-2	CASSQFDRDVQPQHF	TGTGCCAGCAGCCAGTTCGACAGGGATGTTCAGCCCCAGCATTTT
TRBJ2-7	TRBD2	once	TRBV29-1	CSVHLGLAGVYEQYF	TGCAGCGTTCACCTGGGACTAGCGGGAGTTTACGAGCAGTACTTC
TRBJ2-7	.	few	TRBV11-3	CASSRGYEQYF	TGTGCCAGCAGCAGGGGCTACGAGCAGTACTTC
TRBJ1-3	TRBD1	.	TRBV9	CASSGTGAGNTIYF	TGTGCCAGCAGCGGGACAGGGGCTGGAAACACCATATATTTT
TRBJ2-1	TRBD2	.	TRBV29-1	CSVEGNPGGGDNEQFF	TGCAGCGTTGAAGGGAACCCGGGGGGTGGCGACAATGAGCAGTTCTTC
TRBJ1-1	.	.	TRBV7-8	CASSSPLFDTEAFF	TGTGCCAGCAGCTCCCCTCTTTTTGACACTGAAGCTTTCTTT
TRBJ2-5	TRBD2	.	TRBV9	CASSSRRTSGGETQYF	TGTGCCAGCAGCTCGCGCCGGACTAGCGGTGGGGAGACCCAGTACTTC
TRBJ1-1	.	.	TRBV6-5	CASRPTENTEAFF	TGTGCCAGCAGACCGACAGAGAACACTGAAGCTTTCTTT
TRBJ2-4	TRBD2	once	TRBV28	CASSLAGGPRNIQYF	TGTGCCAGCAGTTTGGCGGGGGGACCCCGAAACATTCAGTACTTC
TRBJ2-7	.	.	TRBV5-1	CASSLGFLGDEQYF	TGCGCCAGCAGCTTGGGGTTCCTCGGAGACGAGCAGTACTTC
TRBJ2-5	.	.	TRBV30	CAWNLRPQETQYF	TGTGCCTGGAACCTGAGGCCCCAAGAGACCCAGTACTTC
TRBJ2-7	TRBD1	.	TRBV5-4	CASSPRGQGDPYEQYF	TGTGCCAGCAGCCCACGGGGACAGGGAGATCCCTACGAGCAGTACTTC
TRBJ1-6	.	.	TRBV4-1	CASSQESTYNSPLHF	TGCGCCAGCAGCCAAGAAAGCACCTATAATTCACCCCTCCACTTT
TRBJ1-3	.	.	TRBV30	CAWSPRGFGNTIYF	TGTGCCTGGAGTCCGCGGGGGTTTGGGAACACCATATATTTT
TRBJ2-5	TRBD2	few	TRBV30	CAWSEGLGISETQYF	TGTGCCTGGAGTGAGGGACTAGGGATTTCAGAGACCCAGTACTTC
TRBJ1-1	TRBD1	.	TRBV5-1	CASSPGTGNTEAFF	TGCGCCAGCAGCCCCGGGACAGGGAACACTGAAGCTTTCTTT
TRBJ1-4	.	.	TRBV10-3	CAISVTGTTNEKLFF	TGTGCCATCAGTGTTACAGGGACAACTAATGAAAAACTGTTTTTT
TRBJ2-1	TRBD2	once	TRBV13	CASSPGTSWYNEQFF	TGTGCCAGCAGCCCCGGGACTAGCTGGTACAATGAGCAGTTCTTC
TRBJ1-1	.	.	TRBV5-6	CASSLPPGEVEAFF	TGTGCCAGCAGCTTGCCACCCGGTGAGGTTGAAGCTTTCTTT
TRBJ2-1	.	once	TRBV25-1	CASSETSNEQFF	TGTGCCAGCAGTGAGACTAGTAATGAGCAGTTCTTC
TRBJ1-2	.	.	TRBV19	CASIDRTVYGYTF	TGTGCCAGTATAGACAGGACGGTCTATGGCTACACCTTC
TRBJ1-1	.	few	TRBV18	CASSQAGRTEAFF	TGTGCCAGCTCACAGGCGGGGAGGACTGAAGCTTTCTTT
TRBJ2-7	.	.	TRBV7-2	CASSLNARISYEQYF	TGTGCCAGCAGCTTAAACGCGAGGATCTCCTACGAGCAGTACTTC
TRBJ2-3	.	.	TRBV15	CATSRDLGGATQYF	TGTGCCACCAGCAGAGATCTGGGGGGAGCGACGCAGTATTTT
TRBJ2-7	.	.	TRBV5-1	CASSLLARGATFFYEQYF	TGCGCCAGCAGCTTACTAGCTCGGGGGGCCACCTTTTTCTACGAGCAGTACTTC
TRBJ1-5	TRBD1	.	TRBV5-1	CASSPGQGLREQPQHF	TGCGCCAGCAGCCCCGGACAGGGTCTTCGGGAACAGCCCCAGCATTTT